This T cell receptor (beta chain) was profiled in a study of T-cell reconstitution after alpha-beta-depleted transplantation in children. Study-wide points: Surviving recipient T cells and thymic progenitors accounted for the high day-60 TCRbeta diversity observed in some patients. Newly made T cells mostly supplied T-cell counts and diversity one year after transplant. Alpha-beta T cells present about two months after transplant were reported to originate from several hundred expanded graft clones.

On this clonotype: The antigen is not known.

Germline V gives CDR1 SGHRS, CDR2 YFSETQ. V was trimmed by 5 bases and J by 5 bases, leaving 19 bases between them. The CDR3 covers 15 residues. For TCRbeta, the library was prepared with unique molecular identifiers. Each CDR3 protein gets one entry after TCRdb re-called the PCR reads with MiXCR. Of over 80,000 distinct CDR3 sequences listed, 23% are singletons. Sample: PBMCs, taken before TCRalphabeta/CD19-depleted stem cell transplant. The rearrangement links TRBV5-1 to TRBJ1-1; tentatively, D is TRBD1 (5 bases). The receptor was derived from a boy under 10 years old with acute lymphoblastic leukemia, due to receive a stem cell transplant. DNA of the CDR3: TGCGCCAGCAGTCCGATAACGGGGCCGTTGACTGAAGCTTTCTTT. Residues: CASSPITGPLTEAFF.